This TCR beta chain was documented in a study of tumor-infiltrating lymphocytes in primary liver carcinoma. The CDR3 consists of 14 residues. The V segment lost 2 bases and the J segment 5 bases; nucleotides outside the gene matches: 5. The germline CDR1 and CDR2 sequences are MNHEY and SVGEGT. This clonotype counts as medium-sized (0.01 to 0.1%). Total RNA amounting to 500 ng was the source from which TCR beta cDNA was made with a constant-region primer. The TCR beta library was amplified through three nested multiplex PCR rounds in a modified ARM-PCR procedure. The opening two PCR rounds, around 11 cycles each, paired TRBV1-TRBV30 forward primers with a C-beta reverse primer. A single record per CDR3 protein comes from TCRdb applying MiXCR to the multiplex PCR reads. Of some 20,000 distinct CDR3 sequences listed, 60% to 85% are singletons. Co-extraction of both nucleic acids (RNA and DNA) used about 18-31 mg of unsorted bulk tissue. The cohort consisted of patients whose primary liver carcinoma was surgically resected.

V gene TRBV6-2 or TRBV6-3 combines with J gene TRBJ1-1; the match to TRBD1 covers 7 bases. The receptor was derived from a woman aged 25-40 years with primary liver carcinoma and hepatitis B virus infection. What was sequenced was liver tumor tissue from sampling region 4. Subset denoted: tumor region T4, right-lateral pole. The CDR3 here is CASSYTNRGTEAFF. The DNA of the CDR3 is TGTGCCAGCAGTTACACGAACAGGGGAACTGAAGCTTTCTTT.